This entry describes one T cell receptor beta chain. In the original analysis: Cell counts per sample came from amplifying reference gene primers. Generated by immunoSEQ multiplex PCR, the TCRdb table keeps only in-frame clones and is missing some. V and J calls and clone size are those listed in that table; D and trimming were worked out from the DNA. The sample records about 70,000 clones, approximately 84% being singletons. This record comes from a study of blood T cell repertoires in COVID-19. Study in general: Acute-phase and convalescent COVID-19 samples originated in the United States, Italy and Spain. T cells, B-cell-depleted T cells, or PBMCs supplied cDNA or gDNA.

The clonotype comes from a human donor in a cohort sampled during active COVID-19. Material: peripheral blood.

CDR3 DNA: TGTGCCAGCAGCTCTTCGACAACCCTTTTCAATAGCAATCAGCCCCAGCATTTT. Its translation is CASSSSTTLFNSNQPQHF. V is TRBV5-8 and J is TRBJ1-5; D is ambiguous. Germline CDR1 reads SGHTS; CDR2 reads YDEGEE. This CDR3 is 18 amino acids long. Trimming removed 3 bases from V and 0 bases from J, with 19 bases in between.